One sample yielded the 5 T cell receptor beta chains listed below, sequenced in a study of blood T cell repertoires in COVID-19. Profiling relied on immunoSEQ multiplex PCR, and the TCRdb table lists in-frame clones only, not all of them. The table shows roughly 200,000 clones, with approximately 86% occurring only once. Specimen: PBMCs or T cells enriched from blood (not recorded which). The receptors were gathered from a woman in her 30s who had been exposed to COVID-19.

The chain carries TRBV27 and TRBJ2-7; no clear D. The CDR3 is 15 amino acids. Germline V CDR1 and CDR2: MNHEY, SMNVEV (reference sequence). The V gene lost 3 bases and the J gene lost 5 bases, with 17 bases spanning the gap. The CDR3 reads CASSLRQPFLDEQYF. CDR3 DNA sequence: TGTGCCAGCAGTTTGAGGCAGCCATTTTTGGACGAGCAGTACTTC.

This chain joins TRBV2 and TRBJ1-4; D uncertain. Trimming took 5 bases from V and 0 from J, leaving 13 bases between them. This CDR3 is built from 16 residues. Germline loops: CDR1 SNHLY, CDR2 FYNNEI. The CDR3 region has the DNA TGTGCCAGCAGTTTCCCCGGCGAGGCAACTAATGAAAAACTGTTTTTT. Residues: CASSFPGEATNEKLFF.

This clone was counted once. The chain employs TRBV25-1 and TRBJ2-1; weak D call: TRBD1 (5 bases). Germline assignment: CDR1 MGHDK and CDR2 SYGVNS. The CDR3 extends over 13 amino acids. V shed 3 bases and J shed 3 bases, with 6 bases lying between them. This CDR3 is CASSETDYNEQFF. DNA of the CDR3: TGTGCCAGCAGTGAGACAGACTACAATGAGCAGTTCTTC.

The chain uses TRBV7-9 and TRBJ2-1, with 10 nucleotides matching TRBD2. This CDR3 is 18 amino acids long. V lost 1 base, J lost 0 bases, and 6 bases stayed unmatched. Germline V gene lookup returns CDR1 SEHNR and CDR2 FQNEAQ (reference sequence). The CDR3 region is CASSLEELAGASYNEQFF. The CDR3 DNA reads as TGTGCCAGCAGCTTAGAAGAGCTAGCGGGGGCCTCCTACAATGAGCAGTTCTTC.

The rearrangement uses TRBV10-3 and TRBJ1-2; the D is unclear. Germline lookup yields CDR1 ENHRY and CDR2 SYGVKD. The CDR3 extends over 15 amino acids. The V end lost 10 bases, the J end lost 1 base, and 19 bases lay between the germline ends. CDR3 region: CATAGFGTINYGYTF. CDR3 in DNA: TGTGCCACAGCAGGCTTTGGCACAATTAACTATGGCTACACCTTC.